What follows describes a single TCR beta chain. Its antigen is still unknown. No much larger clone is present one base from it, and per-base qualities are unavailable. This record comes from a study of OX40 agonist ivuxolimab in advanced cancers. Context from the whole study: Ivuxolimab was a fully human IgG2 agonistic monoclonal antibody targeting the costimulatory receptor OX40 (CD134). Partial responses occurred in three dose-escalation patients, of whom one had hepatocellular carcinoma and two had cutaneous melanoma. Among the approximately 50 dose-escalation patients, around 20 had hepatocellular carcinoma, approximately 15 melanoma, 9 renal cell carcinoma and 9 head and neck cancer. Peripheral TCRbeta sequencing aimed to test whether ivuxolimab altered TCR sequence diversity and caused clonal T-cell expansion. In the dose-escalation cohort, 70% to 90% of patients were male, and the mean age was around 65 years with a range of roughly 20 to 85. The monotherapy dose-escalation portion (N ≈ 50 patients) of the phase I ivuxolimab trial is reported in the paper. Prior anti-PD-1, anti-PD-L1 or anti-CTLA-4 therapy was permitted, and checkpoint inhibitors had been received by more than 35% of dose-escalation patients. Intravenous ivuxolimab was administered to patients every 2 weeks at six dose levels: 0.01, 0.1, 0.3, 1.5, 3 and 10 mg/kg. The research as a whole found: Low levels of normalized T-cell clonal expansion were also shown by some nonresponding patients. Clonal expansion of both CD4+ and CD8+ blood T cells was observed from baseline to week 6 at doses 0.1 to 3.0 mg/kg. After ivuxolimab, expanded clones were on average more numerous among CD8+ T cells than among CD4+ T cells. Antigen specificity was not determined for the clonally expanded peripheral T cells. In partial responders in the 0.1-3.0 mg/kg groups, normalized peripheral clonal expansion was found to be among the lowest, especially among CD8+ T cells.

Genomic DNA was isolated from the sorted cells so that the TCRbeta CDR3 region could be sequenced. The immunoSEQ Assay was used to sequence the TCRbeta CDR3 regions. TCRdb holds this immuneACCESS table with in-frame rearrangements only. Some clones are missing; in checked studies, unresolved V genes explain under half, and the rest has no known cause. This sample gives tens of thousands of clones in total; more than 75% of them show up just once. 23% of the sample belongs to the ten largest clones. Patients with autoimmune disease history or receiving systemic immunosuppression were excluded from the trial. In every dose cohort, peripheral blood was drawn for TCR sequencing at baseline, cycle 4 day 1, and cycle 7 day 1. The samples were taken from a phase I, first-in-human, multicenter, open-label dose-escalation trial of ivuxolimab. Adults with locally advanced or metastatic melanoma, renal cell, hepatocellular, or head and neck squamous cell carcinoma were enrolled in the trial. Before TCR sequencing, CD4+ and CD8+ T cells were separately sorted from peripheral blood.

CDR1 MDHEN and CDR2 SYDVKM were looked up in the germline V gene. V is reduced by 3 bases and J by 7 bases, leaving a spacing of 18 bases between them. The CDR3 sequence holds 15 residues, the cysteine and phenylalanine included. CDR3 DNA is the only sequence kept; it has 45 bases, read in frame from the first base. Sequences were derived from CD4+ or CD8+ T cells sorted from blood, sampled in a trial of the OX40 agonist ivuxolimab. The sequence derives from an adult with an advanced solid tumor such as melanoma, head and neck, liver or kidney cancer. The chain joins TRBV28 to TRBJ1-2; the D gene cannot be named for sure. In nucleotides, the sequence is TGTGCCAGCAGTTTTTCGATGGGTGCGACCTCTGGCTACACCTTC. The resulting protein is CASSFSMGATSGYTF.